Listed below are T cell receptor beta chains from one sample, sequenced in a study of preoperative IRX-2 immunotherapy in early breast cancer. Profiling relied on immunoSEQ multiplex PCR, and the TCRdb table lists in-frame clones only, not all of them. The sample yields roughly 45,000 clones, 85% to 95% seen once. This specimen was tumor tissue, taken after IRX-2 immunotherapy. The receptors derive from a human donor with breast cancer. CDR3s include the opening cysteine and the closing phenylalanine or tryptophan. The D gene is left open where the match is weak. Clone size is shown for a subset of rows, as once, few, many or a class of expanded clone.

d_call	clone_size	v_call	j_call	cdr3_aa	cdr3_nt
NA	NA	TRBV27	TRBJ1-3	CASSPDSSGNTIYF	TGTGCCAGCAGCCCGGACAGCTCTGGAAACACCATATATTTT
TRBD2	once	TRBV11-2	TRBJ2-7	CASSSTSKLYEQYF	TGTGCCAGCAGCTCGACTAGCAAGCTCTACGAGCAGTACTTC
NA	once	TRBV28	TRBJ1-6	CASRAGQFLSPLHF	TGTGCCAGCAGGGCCGGCCAATTCCTTTCACCCCTCCACTTT
NA	NA	TRBV11-3	TRBJ2-4	CASSAGLLGKNIQYF	TGTGCCAGCAGCGCGGGGCTTCTGGGGAAAAACATTCAGTACTTC
TRBD2	NA	TRBV9	TRBJ2-2	CASSVMSGTNTGELFF	TGTGCCAGCAGCGTGATGAGCGGGACCAACACCGGGGAGCTGTTTTTT
NA	NA	TRBV30	TRBJ2-7	CAWSDLWTVYF	TGTGCCTGGAGTGACCTCTGGACAGTGTACTTC
NA	NA	TRBV7-2	TRBJ2-3	CASSRTSLTDTQYF	TGTGCCAGCAGCCGTACTAGCCTCACCGATACGCAGTATTTT
TRBD2	once	TRBV7-2	TRBJ2-7	CASSLASASGSYEQYF	TGTGCCAGCAGCTTAGCGTCGGCTAGCGGGAGCTACGAGCAGTACTTC
NA	once	TRBV28	TRBJ2-3	CASSQQLRTDTQYF	TGTGCCAGCAGTCAACAACTCAGGACAGATACGCAGTATTTT
NA	NA	TRBV19	TRBJ1-3	CASNQGSDTIYF	TGTGCCAGTAATCAGGGTTCTGACACCATATATTTT
NA	NA	TRBV19	TRBJ1-1	CASSEPAPRGLNTEAFF	TGTGCCAGCTCCGAACCCGCCCCGCGAGGACTTAACACTGAAGCTTTCTTT
NA	NA	TRBV7-9	TRBJ2-5	CASGRGGQETQYF	TGTGCCAGCGGCCGAGGAGGGCAAGAGACCCAGTACTTC
NA	NA	TRBV7-2	TRBJ1-1	CASSPTGTRILNTEAFF	TGTGCCAGCAGCCCCACCGGGACAAGGATATTGAACACTGAAGCTTTCTTT
TRBD1	NA	TRBV5-1	TRBJ2-5	CASSSTGTPQETQYF	TGCGCCAGCAGCTCGACAGGGACCCCTCAAGAGACCCAGTACTTC
TRBD2	NA	TRBV27	TRBJ2-1	CASSLFGIAGNEQFF	TGTGCCAGCAGTTTATTTGGAATAGCGGGAAATGAGCAGTTCTTC
TRBD2	NA	TRBV2	TRBJ2-7	CASSPLAGKAYEQYF	TGTGCCAGCAGCCCACTAGCGGGGAAAGCCTACGAGCAGTACTTC
TRBD2	NA	TRBV6-5	TRBJ2-1	CASSRTSGTYNEQFF	TGTGCCAGCAGCCGCACTAGCGGGACCTACAATGAGCAGTTCTTC
NA	NA	TRBV28	TRBJ2-7	CASSYQGGDEQYF	TGTGCCAGCAGTTACCAGGGTGGGGACGAGCAGTACTTC
NA	NA	TRBV5-1	TRBJ2-1	CASSVNSQNNEQFF	TGCGCCAGCAGTGTCAACTCACAGAATAATGAGCAGTTCTTC
TRBD1	NA	TRBV15	TRBJ1-1	CATSRDLFRDRAFF	TGTGCCACCAGCAGAGATCTCTTTCGGGACAGAGCTTTCTTT
NA	NA	TRBV2	TRBJ2-2	CASSEERSGELFF	TGTGCCAGCAGTGAAGAACGTTCCGGGGAGCTGTTTTTT
NA	NA	TRBV5-1	TRBJ2-7	CASSFGSSYEQYF	TGCGCCAGCAGCTTTGGGAGCTCCTACGAGCAGTACTTC
NA	NA	TRBV7-3	TRBJ2-3	CASSLGQIASTDTQYF	TGTGCCAGCAGCTTAGGACAGATTGCTAGCACAGATACGCAGTATTTT
TRBD2	NA	TRBV7-8	TRBJ2-1	CASSLARLAGPNEQFF	TGTGCCAGCAGCTTAGCAAGACTAGCGGGACCCAATGAGCAGTTCTTC
TRBD1	once	TRBV19	TRBJ2-2	CASSIETGALGGELFF	TGTGCCAGTAGTATAGAAACAGGGGCATTAGGCGGGGAGCTGTTTTTT
TRBD1	NA	TRBV5-8	TRBJ1-5	CASSLSLDRVGQPQHF	TGTGCCAGCAGCTTGTCCCTTGACAGGGTAGGTCAGCCCCAGCATTTT
NA	NA	TRBV7-9	TRBJ2-1	CASSPAGPNEQFF	TGTGCCAGCAGCCCGGCCGGACCAAATGAGCAGTTCTTC
NA	NA	TRBV6-6	TRBJ2-7	CASSYDLTASEQYF	TGTGCCAGCAGTTACGACCTTACAGCTAGCGAGCAGTACTTC
NA	NA	TRBV4-1	TRBJ2-2	CASSQPTGQFTGELFF	TGCGCCAGCAGCCAACCGACCGGACAGTTCACCGGGGAGCTGTTTTTT
TRBD1	NA	TRBV6-6	TRBJ1-1	CASSSGTGNTEAFF	TGTGCCAGCAGCTCCGGGACAGGCAACACTGAAGCTTTCTTT
NA	NA	TRBV19	TRBJ2-3	CASSPGPDNTQYF	TGTGCCAGTAGTCCCGGACCCGACAATACGCAGTATTTT
TRBD2	NA	TRBV11-2	TRBJ2-7	CASSPSGGVFYEQYF	TGTGCCAGCAGCCCCAGCGGGGGGGTTTTTTACGAGCAGTACTTC
TRBD1	NA	TRBV5-4	TRBJ1-1	CASSLGQGANTEAFF	TGTGCCAGCAGCTTGGGACAGGGGGCGAACACTGAAGCTTTCTTT
NA	NA	TRBV5-1	TRBJ2-6	CASSPGSGLAGANVLTF	TGCGCCAGCAGCCCCGGGTCAGGGCTCGCTGGGGCCAACGTCCTGACTTTC
NA	NA	TRBV7-9	TRBJ2-7	CASSGGGAPENYYEQYF	TGTGCCAGCAGCGGCGGGGGCGCCCCCGAAAACTACTACGAGCAGTACTTC
NA	NA	TRBV28	TRBJ2-7	CASSLAGRYEQYF	TGTGCCAGCAGTTTAGCCGGACGCTACGAGCAGTACTTC
TRBD2	NA	TRBV7-3	TRBJ2-1	CASSLILVTSGVYNEQFF	TGTGCCAGCAGCTTAATCCTCGTGACTAGCGGGGTCTACAATGAGCAGTTCTTC
NA	NA	TRBV6-5	TRBJ1-3	CASSSSIVSGNTIYF	TGTGCCAGCAGTAGCAGTATTGTCTCTGGAAACACCATATATTTT
NA	NA	TRBV4-3	TRBJ1-4	CASSQDGGPNEKLFF	TGCGCCAGCAGCCAAGATGGGGGACCGAATGAAAAACTGTTTTTT
NA	NA	TRBV30	TRBJ1-2	CAWSVAGKGGYTF	TGTGCCTGGAGTGTGGCAGGCAAGGGGGGCTACACCTTC
NA	NA	TRBV11-2	TRBJ1-1	CASSLEYNRAFF	TGTGCCAGCAGCTTAGAATACAACCGAGCTTTCTTT
NA	once	TRBV27	TRBJ2-7	CASSLSSAASYEQYF	TGTGCCAGCAGTTTATCTTCCGCAGCCTCCTACGAGCAGTACTTC
TRBD1	NA	TRBV30	TRBJ2-7	CAWSIQGANEQYF	TGTGCCTGGAGTATACAGGGGGCGAACGAGCAGTACTTC